These 10 T cell receptor beta chains came from one sample sequenced in a study of blood T cell repertoires in COVID-19. Sequenced by immunoSEQ multiplex PCR; TCRdb stores in-frame clones only, minus some. The sample yields around 250,000 clones, approximately 84% seen once. The sample comprised PBMCs or T cells enriched from blood (not recorded which). The receptor set was obtained from a woman in her forties or fifties who had been exposed to COVID-19.

This clone has just one count. The rearrangement joins TRBV24-1 to TRBJ1-2; 7 bases match TRBD1. Trimming took 4 bases from V and 4 from J; bases not matched to a gene: 8. The CDR3 spans 15 residues. Germline assignment: CDR1 KGHDR and CDR2 SFDVKD. In nucleotides, the CDR3 is TGTGCCACCAGTGACCGTGGGACAGACTTCTATGGCTACACCTTC. This sequence encodes CATSDRGTDFYGYTF.

The rearrangement links TRBV3-1 (or the pseudogene TRBV3-2) to TRBJ2-2, with a possible D match to TRBD2 (6 bases). The CDR3 runs to 18 residues. Per germline, CDR1 LGHDT and CDR2 YNNKEL (reference sequence). V lost 3 bases and J lost 3, with 20 bases in between. CDR3 protein: CASSHSAPGLIYTGELFF. The DNA for the CDR3 is TGTGCCAGCAGCCACTCTGCGCCGGGACTTATTTACACCGGGGAGCTGTTTTTT.

The gene calls are TRBV29-1 and TRBJ1-1; the match to TRBD1 covers 8 bases. V shed 6 bases, J shed 4 bases, and the junction held 7 bases outside the gene matches. The length of the CDR3 is 13 residues. The germline CDR1 and CDR2 sequences are SQVTM and ANQGSEA. CDR3: CSVADRGGTEAFF. In DNA form, the CDR3 reads TGCAGCGTAGCTGACAGGGGTGGCACTGAAGCTTTCTTT.

This clone was found a few times. The chain recombines TRBV7-3 with TRBJ2-5; 7 bases match TRBD2. This CDR3 spans 14 amino acids. Germline-derived CDR1 and CDR2 are SGHTA and FQGTGA. J was trimmed by 1 base and V by 6 bases; bases with no gene match: 5. The chain's CDR3 is CASSYGGSQETQYF. CDR3 sequence (DNA): TGTGCCAGCAGTTACGGGGGGTCCCAAGAGACCCAGTACTTC.

The chain carries TRBV4-1 and TRBJ2-6; 10 bases line up with TRBD1. V shed 3 bases, J shed 0 bases, and the junction held 8 bases outside the gene matches. CDR3 length: 19 residues. The germline CDR1 and CDR2 sequences are MGHRA and YSYEKL. The CDR3 nucleotides read TGCGCCAGCAGCCAGACGTCCGGGACAGGGGACTCTGGGGCCAACGTCCTGACTTTC. This translates into CASSQTSGTGDSGANVLTF.

This clone showed up just once. The chain couples TRBV12-5 to TRBJ1-1; 11 bases are a match to TRBD1. V lost 4 bases to trimming and J lost 0 bases; unmatched junction nucleotides: 7. Germline V CDR1 and CDR2: LGHNT, FRNRAP. The CDR3 runs 17 residues. In nucleotides, the CDR3 is TGTGCTAGTGGTTCGGGACAGGGGGGAGTTATGAACACTGAAGCTTTCTTT. Its protein is CASGSGQGGVMNTEAFF.

This clone came up once. The chain is built from TRBV4-3 and TRBJ2-7; D not certain. Looked up from germline, CDR1 is LGHNA and CDR2 is YSLEER. V was shortened by 0 bases and J by 5 bases, with 14 bases between the two germline ends. This CDR3 has 15 residues. CDR3 in DNA: TGCGCCAGCAGCCAAGATTACAGACACCCCGACGAGCAGTACTTC. Translated: CASSQDYRHPDEQYF.

This clone has a single count. The chain links TRBV9 to TRBJ2-7; 14 bases map to TRBD2. The V gene's germline CDR1 is SGDLS and CDR2 YYNGEE. The V gene end was trimmed by 3 bases and the J gene end by 5 bases; junction bases not matched to a gene: 1. The CDR3 is made up of 14 amino acids. This CDR3 is CASSGLAGGNEQYF. DNA of the CDR3: TGTGCCAGCAGCGGACTAGCGGGGGGGAACGAGCAGTACTTC.

The chain links TRBV13 to TRBJ2-7, with TRBD2 matching over 10 bases. V lost 3 bases and J lost 4; bases outside the gene matches: 3. CDR3 length equals 14 residues. CDR1 PRHDT and CDR2 FYEKMQ come from the germline V gene (reference sequence). This CDR3 is CASSFSGGKYEQYF. In DNA, the CDR3 is TGTGCCAGCAGCTTTAGCGGGGGGAAGTACGAGCAGTACTTC.

This clone was seen only once. This sequence joins TRBV15 and TRBJ1-4, with D unclear. V was cut by 0 bases and J by 6 bases, with 11 bases left in between. The CDR3 runs to 15 residues. Germline V gene data show CDR1 as LNHNV and CDR2 as YYDKDF (reference sequence). The CDR3 region is CATSRESSAYEKLFF. The CDR3 coding sequence is TGTGCCACCAGCAGAGAGTCTTCCGCGTATGAAAAACTGTTTTTT.